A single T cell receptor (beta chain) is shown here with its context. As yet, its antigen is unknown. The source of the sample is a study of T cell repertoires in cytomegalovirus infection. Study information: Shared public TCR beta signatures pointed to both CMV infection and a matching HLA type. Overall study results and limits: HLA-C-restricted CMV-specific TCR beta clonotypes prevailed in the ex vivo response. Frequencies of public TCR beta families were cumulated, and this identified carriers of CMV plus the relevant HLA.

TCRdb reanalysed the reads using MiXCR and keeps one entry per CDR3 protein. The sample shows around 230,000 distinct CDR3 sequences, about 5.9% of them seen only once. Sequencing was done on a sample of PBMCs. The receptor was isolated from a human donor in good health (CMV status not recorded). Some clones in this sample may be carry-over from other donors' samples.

CDR3 bases: TGTGCCACCAGTGATGTCTCACAGGGGCACGGGGAGCTGTTTTTT. This codes for CATSDVSQGHGELFF. V gene TRBV24-1 combines with J gene TRBJ2-2; 7 bases map to TRBD1. CDR3 length equals 15 residues. V was clipped by 3 bases and J by 7 bases; unmatched bases: 7. Germline V gene sequence: CDR1 KGHDR, CDR2 SFDVKD.